This T cell receptor beta chain comes out of a study of blood T cell repertoires in COVID-19. Study-wide context: Italy, Spain and the United States were the sources of the convalescent and acute COVID-19 samples.

In the source study's methods: Amplification with reference gene primers provided the estimates of nucleated cell counts. TCRdb's copy holds only in-frame clones and misses some; the assay was immunoSEQ multiplex PCR. Clone size and the V and J calls come from that table; the DNA yielded D and trimming. Counted here are 120,000 or so clones, around 68% occurring once; the ten biggest clones make up about 7.1%. The germline gives CDR1 SGHTA, CDR2 FQGTGA. The CDR3 covers 14 residues. V was cut by 4 bases and J by 8 bases, with 17 bases left in between. The chain couples TRBV7-3 to TRBJ1-2, with D perhaps TRBD1 (6 bases). Material for sequencing was peripheral blood. This receptor was taken from a woman aged 55-70 years with acute or convalescent COVID-19. CDR3 bases: TGTGCCAGCAGCTCGGGACCGGCCCAGGGGGGCTACACCTTC. Its protein is CASSSGPAQGGYTF.